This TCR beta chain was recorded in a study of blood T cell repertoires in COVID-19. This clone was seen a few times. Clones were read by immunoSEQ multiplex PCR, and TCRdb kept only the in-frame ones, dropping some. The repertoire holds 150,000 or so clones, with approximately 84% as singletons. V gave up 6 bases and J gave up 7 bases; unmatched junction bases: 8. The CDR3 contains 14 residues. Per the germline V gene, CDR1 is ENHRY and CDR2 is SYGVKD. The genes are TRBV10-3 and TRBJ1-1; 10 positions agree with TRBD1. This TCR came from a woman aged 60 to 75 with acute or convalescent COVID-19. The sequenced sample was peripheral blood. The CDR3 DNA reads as TGTGCCATCAGGCCCCAGACAGGGGGCGTTGAAGCTTTCTTT. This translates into CAIRPQTGGVEAFF.